This TCR beta chain was sequenced for a study of blood T cells in healthy people across ages. As concerns this clonotype: Its antigen is unknown.

General observations from the study: The study found more naive CD4+ cells and higher diversity in long-lived than aged donors. The fall in TCR beta diversity per million T cells was roughly linear with age.

Germline V gene lookup returns CDR1 LGHDT and CDR2 YNNKEL (reference sequence). The CDR3 totals 15 residues. V was trimmed by 1 base and J by 3 bases, leaving 12 bases between them. Caucasian individuals from Russia who were healthy and aged about 6 to 90 acted as donors. Every sample gave at least 5 micrograms of total RNA when it was extracted. A second roughly 6 to 12 cycle PCR used barcoded and J-beta primers. TCRdb ran MiXCR on the 5' RACE reads and lists one entry per CDR3 protein. This sample has around 2 million distinct CDR3 sequences, with roughly two fifths found just once. The chain uses TRBV3-1 and TRBJ2-5, with a tentative D call TRBD2 (6 bases). The sequenced material came from blood. The sequence was obtained from a human donor in good health. Written as DNA, the CDR3 is TGTGCCAGCAGCCAAGGACCCACGGGGGAAGAGACCCAGTACTTC. Translation gives CASSQGPTGEETQYF.